This entry lists 23 T cell receptor beta chains sequenced from one sample in a study of T cells in Graves' hyperthyroidism and ophthalmopathy. RNA transcripts provided the source from which TCR beta CDR3 regions were amplified. A set of HTBI primers served as the primers for a first-round RT-PCR of the TCR CDR3. TCRdb recomputed calls from the multiplex PCR reads with MiXCR, one row per CDR3 protein. The table lists fewer than 200,000 distinct CDR3 sequences, 17% of them singletons. Sequenced: blood. Receptors were obtained from a woman aged 45 to 65 with Graves' hyperthyroidism.

The sample holds many counts of this clonotype. The chain recombines TRBV6-2 or TRBV6-3 with TRBJ2-4; TRBD1 is a possible D gene (5 bases). This CDR3 region has 16 residues. The ends were cut back, 0 bases at V and 6 bases at J, with 15 bases in the middle. The V gene's germline CDR1 is MNHEY and CDR2 SVGEGT. This chain's CDR3 is CASSYSLDSGINIQYF. CDR3 DNA: TGTGCCAGCAGTTACTCCCTAGACAGTGGGATAAACATTCAGTACTTC.

Ten or more counts support this clonotype. The V gene is TRBV20-1, the J gene TRBJ1-5; D possibly corresponds to TRBD1 (5 bases). The germline V gene has CDR1 DFQATT and CDR2 SNEGSKA (reference sequence). This CDR3 region has 13 residues. V lost 0 bases and J 6 bases, leaving 9 bases between the germline ends. CDR3 DNA sequence: TGCAGTGCTAGAGACAGGGTCAGTCAGCCCCAGCATTTT. Amino acids: CSARDRVSQPQHF.

This clonotype was observed many times. The V and J genes are TRBV20-1 and TRBJ2-2; TRBD1 matches at 7 bases. CDR1 is DFQATT and CDR2 is SNEGSKA in the germline V gene (reference sequence). The CDR3 runs to 16 residues. With V trimmed by 6 bases and J by 3 bases, 13 bases remained unmatched. CDR3: CSAQKEGGSDTGELFF. The CDR3 DNA sequence: TGCAGTGCCCAGAAGGAAGGGGGCTCTGACACCGGGGAGCTGTTTTTT.

This clonotype came up a few times. This chain links TRBV18 with TRBJ1-2, with D maybe TRBD1 (6 bases). The V end lost 6 bases, the J end lost 7 bases, and 30 bases lay between the germline ends. Germline V CDR1 and CDR2: KGHSH, LQKENI. The CDR3 contains 18 residues. The DNA for the CDR3 is TGTGCCAGCTCTCGAGCCGCCGGGACACCTTCTAACGGGGTTGGCTACACCTTC. It codes for CASSRAAGTPSNGVGYTF.

This clonotype was counted ten times or more. V is TRBV28 and J is TRBJ2-7; 8 positions agree with TRBD1. The germline CDR1 and CDR2 sequences are MDHEN and SYDVKM. This CDR3 contains 12 residues. The CDR3 sequence: CAPQDRVYEQYF. Here the CDR3 DNA reads TGTGCACCCCAGGACAGGGTCTACGAGCAGTACTTC.

Many counts were recorded for this clonotype. The V and J genes are TRBV28 and TRBJ2-1; TRBD2 aligns across 8 bases. The CDR3 has 14 amino acids. The germline V gene encodes CDR1 MDHEN and CDR2 SYDVKM. V trimming: 6 bases; J trimming: 6 bases; junction bases outside the gene matches: 7. This chain's CDR3 is CASSSLGGANEQFF. CDR3 DNA sequence: TGTGCCAGCAGCTCCCTCGGGGGGGCCAATGAGCAGTTCTTC. Looking up the rest from reference TRBV28 and TRBJ2-1 gives the full variable domain: DVKVTQSSRYLVKRTGEKVFLECVQDMDHENMFWYRQDPGLGLRLIYFSYDVKMKEKGDIPEGYSVSREKKERFSLILESASTNQTSMYLCASSSLGGANEQFFGPGTRLTVL.

This clonotype was seen repeatedly, ten times or more. The chain combines TRBV15 with TRBJ1-1, with a possible D match to TRBD1 (5 bases). The germline CDR1 and CDR2 sequences are LNHNV and YYDKDF (reference sequence). Trimming removed 0 bases from V and 9 bases from J, with 11 bases in between. The CDR3 totals 13 residues. The CDR3 protein is CATSRDWEGQAFF. DNA of the CDR3: TGTGCCACCAGCAGAGATTGGGAGGGACAAGCTTTCTTT.

This clonotype was counted many times. V is TRBV25-1 and J is TRBJ2-1; 7 bases map to TRBD2. V gave up 7 bases and J gave up 12 bases; unmatched junction bases: 21. Germline CDR1 reads MGHDK; CDR2 reads SYGVNS. This CDR3 has 16 residues. As DNA, the CDR3 is TGTGCCAGCACTGACAACCTGGGGGAGGGGATAGGTCGGCAGTTCTTC. Its protein product is CASTDNLGEGIGRQFF.

This clonotype showed up many times. The chain links TRBV24-1 to TRBJ1-2; no firm D call. The germline gives CDR1 KGHDR, CDR2 SFDVKD. Trimming took 0 bases from V and 6 from J, leaving 7 bases between them. The CDR3 covers 13 residues. CDR3 in amino acids: CATSDLTGNGYTF. CDR3 nucleotides: TGTGCCACCAGTGATTTGACGGGGAATGGCTACACCTTC.

This clonotype was detected only once. The CDR3 is CASSRSPGNTEAFF. The DNA of the CDR3 is TGTGCCAGCAGCCGCTCGCCGGGGAACACTGAAGCTTTCTTT. This chain links TRBV11-1 with TRBJ1-1; the D is unclear. This CDR3 comprises 14 residues. In germline, CDR1 is SGHAT, CDR2 FQDESV (reference sequence). V lost 5 bases and J lost 1, with 11 bases in between.

The sample holds many counts of this clonotype. The chain combines TRBV20-1 with TRBJ2-7; D perhaps matches TRBD1 (5 bases). The V end lost 1 base, the J end lost 3 bases, and 13 bases lay between the germline ends. This CDR3 region has 14 residues. Looked up from germline, CDR1 is DFQATT and CDR2 is SNEGSKA (reference sequence). The CDR3 spells CSARVGRVYYEQYF. DNA of the CDR3: TGCAGTGCTAGAGTGGGCAGGGTATACTACGAGCAGTACTTC.

This sequence joins TRBV18 and TRBJ2-7, with 12 bases aligning to TRBD1. The CDR3 sequence is 16 residues long. CDR1 KGHSH and CDR2 LQKENI come from the germline V gene. The trim removed 6 bases at V and 3 bases at J, leaving 9 bases unmatched. The DNA for the CDR3 is TGTGCCAGCTCGACCGCGGGACAGGGGGCGAACTACGAGCAGTACTTC. Translating it yields CASSTAGQGANYEQYF.

This clonotype has just a few counts. This chain uses TRBV5-1 with TRBJ1-3; 7 bases align to TRBD1. This CDR3 is 15 amino acids long. The V segment lost 3 bases and the J segment 4 bases; nucleotides outside the gene matches: 7. Germline V gives CDR1 SGHRS, CDR2 YFSETQ. The DNA for the CDR3 is TGCGCCAGCAGCTCCGGGACAGACCTGGGAAACACCATATATTTT. As protein: CASSSGTDLGNTIYF.

Of note for this clonotype: A much bigger clone sits one base away, suggesting this may be a read error. The rearrangement joins TRBV19 to TRBJ1-1; possibly TRBD1 for D (5 bases). The CDR3 runs to 11 residues. Per germline, CDR1 LNHDA and CDR2 SQIVND (reference sequence). In DNA form, the CDR3 reads TGTTCCAGTCTTGGGGGTCCTGAAGCTTTCTTT. Protein: CSSLGGPEAFF. Full variable domain (outside the CDR3, taken from reference TRBV19 and TRBJ1-1): DGGITQSPKYLFRKEGQNVTLSCEQNLNHDAMYWYRQDPGQGLRLIYYSQIVNDFQKGDIAEGYSVSREKKESFPLTVTSAQKNPTAFYLCSSLGGPEAFFGQGTRLTVV.

This clonotype was observed at least ten times. V and J are TRBV11-2 and TRBJ2-7; D may be TRBD2 (6 bases). CDR1 is SGHAT, CDR2 FQNNGV, per germline. The CDR3 contains 13 residues. Between the trimmed V and J ends, which lost 4 bases and 2 bases, there was a span of 9 bases. As DNA, the CDR3 is TGTGCCAGCAGCTGGCGGGGACCCTACGAGCAGTACTTC. Its translation is CASSWRGPYEQYF. The variable domain in full, with the rest retrieved from reference TRBV11-2 and TRBJ2-7, is EAGVAQSPRYKIIEKRQSVAFWCNPISGHATLYWYQQILGQGPKLLIQFQNNGVVDDSQLPKDRFSAERLKGVDSTLKIQPAKLEDSAVYLCASSWRGPYEQYFGPGTRLTVT.

The chain couples TRBV10-1 to TRBJ2-1; D gene unclear. Trimming pared 0 bases from V and 8 bases from J, leaving 14 bases between. The V gene's germline CDR1 is WNHNN and CDR2 SYGVQD (reference sequence). This CDR3 is built from 15 residues. The CDR3 DNA reads as TGCGCCAGCAGTGAGTCAGCCAGACCCGGGTATGAGCAGTTCTTC. Translation: CASSESARPGYEQFF.

This clonotype was detected many times. This rearrangement joins TRBV5-1 to TRBJ2-3; a possible D gene is TRBD1 (5 bases). V lost 2 bases to trimming and J lost 3 bases, with 10 bases between them. The CDR3 covers 14 residues. Germline-derived CDR1 and CDR2 are SGHRS and YFSETQ. CDR3 sequence (DNA): TGCGCCAGCAGCTTTGCCAGGGATACAGATACGCAGTATTTT. Protein product: CASSFARDTDTQYF.

This clonotype was seen a few times. The rearrangement uses TRBV19 and TRBJ1-4; D is unresolved. The V gene lost 3 bases and the J gene lost 4 bases, with 12 bases spanning the gap. The germline gives CDR1 LNHDA, CDR2 SQIVND (reference sequence). The CDR3 covers 15 residues. For the CDR3, the DNA is TGTGCCAGTAGTATGGAAAAAACAGATAATGAAAAACTGTTTTTT. This gives the protein CASSMEKTDNEKLFF.

Many counts were recorded for this clonotype. The V call is TRBV20-1, the J call TRBJ2-7; 8 positions match TRBD1. V lost 1 base, J lost 5 bases, and 7 bases stayed unmatched. The CDR3 has 14 residues. Germline V lookup: CDR1 DFQATT, CDR2 SNEGSKA (reference sequence). CDR3 DNA: TGCAGTGCTAGAGGCCTGACAGGGGAGGACGAGCAGTACTTC. Protein sequence: CSARGLTGEDEQYF.

Details on this clonotype: Germline is not matched at one junction end, which may reflect a read error. The chain is built from TRBV7-3 and TRBJ2-5, with TRBD2 identical over 7 bases. Germline-derived CDR1 and CDR2 are SGHTA and FQGTGA. The CDR3 length is 13 residues. The CDR3: CAGSLERGETQYF. CDR3 DNA sequence: TGTGCCGGCAGCTTAGAGCGGGGTGAGACCCAGTACTTC.

This clonotype has ten or more counts. The V and J genes are TRBV5-5 and TRBJ2-7; D is perhaps TRBD1 (5 bases). There are 14 residues in the CDR3. V lost 0 bases and J 6 bases, leaving 13 bases between the germline ends. Germline lookup yields CDR1 SGHKS and CDR2 YYEKEE (reference sequence). This chain's CDR3 is CASSLDRIGSEQYF. The DNA for the CDR3 is TGTGCCAGCAGCTTGGACAGGATCGGGTCCGAGCAGTACTTC.

The gene calls are TRBV5-4 and TRBJ2-5; D is unclear. The CDR3 is 13 residues long. Germline V gives CDR1 SGHNT, CDR2 YYREEE (reference sequence). V was shortened by 4 bases and J by 7 bases, with 14 bases between the two germline ends. In nucleotides, the CDR3 is TGTGCCAGCAGCATCGACACCCCCGGGACCCAGTACTTC. Translating gives CASSIDTPGTQYF.

The J gene is TRBJ1-1, the V gene TRBV30; D may be TRBD1 (5 bases). The germline CDR1 and CDR2 sequences are GTSNPN and SVGIG (reference sequence). This CDR3 spans 13 amino acids. V lost 2 bases, J lost 1 base, and 8 bases lay in between. The CDR3 nucleotides read TGTGCCTGGAGTCTGGACACGAACACTGAAGCTTTCTTT. Translating gives CAWSLDTNTEAFF.